This T cell receptor (beta chain) was recorded in a study of blood T cell repertoires in COVID-19. Background on the study: Samples representing acute and convalescent COVID-19 were sourced from the United States, Italy and Spain. PBMCs, B-cell-depleted T cells, or T cells provided the cDNA or gDNA that made up the material.

The CDR3 is 16 amino acids. The ends lost 0 bases at V and 3 bases at J; junction bases unmatched: 4. The germline CDR1 and CDR2 sequences are LGHNA and YSLEER. Original data processing: Estimated nucleated cell counts came from reference gene primer amplification. Generated by immunoSEQ multiplex PCR, the TCRdb table keeps only in-frame clones and is missing some. V and J calls and clone size are those listed in that table; D and trimming were worked out from the DNA. The table lists 10,000 or so clones, 70% to 85% of them singletons. The material sequenced was peripheral blood. The receptor was isolated from a human donor in a cohort sampled during active COVID-19. V is TRBV4-3 and J is TRBJ2-7; 11 positions match TRBD1. In nucleotides, the CDR3 is TGCGCCAGCAGCCAAGATTGGACAGGGGGCTTCTACGAGCAGTACTTC. Protein sequence: CASSQDWTGGFYEQYF.